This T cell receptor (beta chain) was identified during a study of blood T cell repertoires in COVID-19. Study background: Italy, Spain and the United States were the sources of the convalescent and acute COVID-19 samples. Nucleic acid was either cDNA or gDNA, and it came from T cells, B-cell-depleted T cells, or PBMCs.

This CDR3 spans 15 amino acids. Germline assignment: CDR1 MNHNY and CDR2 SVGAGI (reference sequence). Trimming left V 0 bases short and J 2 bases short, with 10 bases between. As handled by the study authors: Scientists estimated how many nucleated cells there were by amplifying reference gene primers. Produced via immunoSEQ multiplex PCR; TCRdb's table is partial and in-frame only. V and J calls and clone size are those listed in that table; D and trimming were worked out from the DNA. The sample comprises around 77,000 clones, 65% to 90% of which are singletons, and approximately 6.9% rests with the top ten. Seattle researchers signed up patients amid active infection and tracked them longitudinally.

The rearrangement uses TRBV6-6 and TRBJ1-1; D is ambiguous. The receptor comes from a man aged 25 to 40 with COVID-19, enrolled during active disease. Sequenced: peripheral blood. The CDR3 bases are TGTGCCAGCAGTTACTCTTTCAGCGTAAACACTGAAGCTTTCTTT. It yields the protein CASSYSFSVNTEAFF.